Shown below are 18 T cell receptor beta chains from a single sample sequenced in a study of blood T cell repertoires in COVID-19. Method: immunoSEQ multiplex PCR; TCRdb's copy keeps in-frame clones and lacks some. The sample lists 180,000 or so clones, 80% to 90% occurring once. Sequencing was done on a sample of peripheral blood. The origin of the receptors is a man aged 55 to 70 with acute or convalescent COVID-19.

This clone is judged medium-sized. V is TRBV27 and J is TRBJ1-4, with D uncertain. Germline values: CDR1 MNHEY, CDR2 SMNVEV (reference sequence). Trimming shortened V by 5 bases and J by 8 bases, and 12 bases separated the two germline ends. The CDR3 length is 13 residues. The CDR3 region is CASSPGGEEKLFF. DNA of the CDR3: TGTGCCAGCAGTCCCGGCGGGGAGGAAAAACTGTTTTTT.

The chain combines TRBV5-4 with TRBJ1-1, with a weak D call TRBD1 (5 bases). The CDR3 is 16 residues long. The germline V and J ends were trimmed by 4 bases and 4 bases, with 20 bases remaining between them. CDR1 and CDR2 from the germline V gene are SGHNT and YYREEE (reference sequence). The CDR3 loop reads CASSTPGLQRGTEAFF. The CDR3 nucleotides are TGTGCCAGCAGCACTCCGGGACTTCAGAGGGGCACTGAAGCTTTCTTT.

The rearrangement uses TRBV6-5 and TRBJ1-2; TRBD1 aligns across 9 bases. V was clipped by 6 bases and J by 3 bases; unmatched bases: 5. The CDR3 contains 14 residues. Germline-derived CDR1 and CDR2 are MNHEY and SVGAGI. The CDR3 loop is CASRGTGRDYGYTF. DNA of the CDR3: TGTGCCAGCAGGGGGACAGGGAGAGACTATGGCTACACCTTC.

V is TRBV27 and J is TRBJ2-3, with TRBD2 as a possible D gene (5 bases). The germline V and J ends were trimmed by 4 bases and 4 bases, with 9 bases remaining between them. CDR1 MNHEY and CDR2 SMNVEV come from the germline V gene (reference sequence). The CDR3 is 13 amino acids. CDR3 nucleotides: TGTGCCAGCAGTTACGGGGTTCCAGATACGCAGTATTTT. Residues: CASSYGVPDTQYF.

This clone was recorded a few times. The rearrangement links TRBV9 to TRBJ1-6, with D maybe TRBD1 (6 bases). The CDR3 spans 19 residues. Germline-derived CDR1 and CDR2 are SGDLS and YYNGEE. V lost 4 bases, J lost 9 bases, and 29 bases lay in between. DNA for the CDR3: TGTGCCAGCAGCTTAGGTGGTTGGGGGCGACCCTACGCCCGTTCACCCCTCCACTTT. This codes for CASSLGGWGRPYARSPLHF.

The DNA for the CDR3 is TGTGCCTGGAGATCAAGCGGGGGCGCAGGCTACACCTTC. Protein product: CAWRSSGGAGYTF. V usage is TRBV30 and J usage is TRBJ1-2; weak D call: TRBD1 (6 bases). The germline CDR1 and CDR2 sequences are GTSNPN and SVGIG (reference sequence). Deletions cut 3 bases from V and 8 bases from J, with 16 bases between. The CDR3 extends over 13 amino acids.

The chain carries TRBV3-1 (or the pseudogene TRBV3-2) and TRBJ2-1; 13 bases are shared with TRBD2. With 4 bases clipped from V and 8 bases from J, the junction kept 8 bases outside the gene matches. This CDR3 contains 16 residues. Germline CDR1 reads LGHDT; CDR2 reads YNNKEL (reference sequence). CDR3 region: CASSPWTSGSQDEQFF. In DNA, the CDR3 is TGTGCCAGCAGCCCCTGGACTAGCGGGAGTCAGGATGAGCAGTTCTTC.

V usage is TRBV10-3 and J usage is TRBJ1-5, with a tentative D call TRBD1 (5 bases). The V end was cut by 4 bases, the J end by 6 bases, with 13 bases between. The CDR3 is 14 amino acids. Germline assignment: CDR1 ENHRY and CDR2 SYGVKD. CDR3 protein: CAISGNWGGQPQHF. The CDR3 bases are TGTGCCATCAGTGGGAATTGGGGGGGTCAGCCCCAGCATTTT.

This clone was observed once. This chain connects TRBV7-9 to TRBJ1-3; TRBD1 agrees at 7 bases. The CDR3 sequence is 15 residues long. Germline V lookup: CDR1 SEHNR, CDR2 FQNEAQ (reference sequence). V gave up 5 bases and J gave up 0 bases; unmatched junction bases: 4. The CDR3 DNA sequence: TGTGCCAGCAGCGCTCAGGGGGGCTCTGGAAACACCATATATTTT. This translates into CASSAQGGSGNTIYF.

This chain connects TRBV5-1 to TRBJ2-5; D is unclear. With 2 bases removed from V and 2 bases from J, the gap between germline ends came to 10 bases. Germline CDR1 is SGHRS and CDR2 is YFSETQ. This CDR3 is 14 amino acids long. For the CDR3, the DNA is TGCGCCAGCAGCTTACACCCTGCACAAGAGACCCAGTACTTC. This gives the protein CASSLHPAQETQYF. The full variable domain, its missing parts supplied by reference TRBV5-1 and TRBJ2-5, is KAGVTQTPRYLIKTRGQQVTLSCSPISGHRSVSWYQQTPGQGLQFLFEYFSETQRNKGNFPGRFSGRQFSNSRSEMNVSTLELGDSALYLCASSLHPAQETQYFGPGTRLLVL.

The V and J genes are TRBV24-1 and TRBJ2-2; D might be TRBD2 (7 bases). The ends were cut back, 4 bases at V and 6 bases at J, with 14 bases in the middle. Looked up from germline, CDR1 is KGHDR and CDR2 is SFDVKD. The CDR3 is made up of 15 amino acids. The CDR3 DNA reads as TGTGCCACCAGTGAGGCCCGGGGGGCGCCCGGGGAGCTGTTTTTT. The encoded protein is CATSEARGAPGELFF.

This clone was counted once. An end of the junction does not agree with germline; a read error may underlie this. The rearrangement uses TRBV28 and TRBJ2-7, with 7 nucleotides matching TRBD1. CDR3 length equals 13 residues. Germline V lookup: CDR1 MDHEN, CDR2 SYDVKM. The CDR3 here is CASSTGTDLPGGF. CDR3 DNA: TGTGCCAGCAGTACCGGGACAGACCTTCCAGGAGGCTTC.

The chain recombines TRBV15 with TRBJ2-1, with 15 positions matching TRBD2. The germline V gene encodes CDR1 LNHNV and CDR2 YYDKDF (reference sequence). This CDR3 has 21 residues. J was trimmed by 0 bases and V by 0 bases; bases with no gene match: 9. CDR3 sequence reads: CATSRDHGLAGGTSSYNEQFF. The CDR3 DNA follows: TGTGCCACCAGCAGAGATCACGGACTAGCGGGAGGGACGAGCTCCTACAATGAGCAGTTCTTC. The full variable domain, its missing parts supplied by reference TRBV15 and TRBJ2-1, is DAMVIQNPRYQVTQFGKPVTLSCSQTLNHNVMYWYQQKSSQAPKLLFHYYDKDFNNEADTPDNFQSRRPNTSFCFLDIRSPGLGDTAMYLCATSRDHGLAGGTSSYNEQFFGPGTRLTVL.

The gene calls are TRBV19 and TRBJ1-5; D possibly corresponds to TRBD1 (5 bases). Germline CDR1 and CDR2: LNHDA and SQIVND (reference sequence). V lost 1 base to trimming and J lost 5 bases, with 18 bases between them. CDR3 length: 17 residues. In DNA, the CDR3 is TGTGCCAGTAGTATAGTTTGGAGGGACCTCAAGGATCAGCCCCAGCATTTT. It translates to CASSIVWRDLKDQPQHF. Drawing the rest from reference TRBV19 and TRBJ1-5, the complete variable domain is DGGITQSPKYLFRKEGQNVTLSCEQNLNHDAMYWYRQDPGQGLRLIYYSQIVNDFQKGDIAEGYSVSREKKESFPLTVTSAQKNPTAFYLCASSIVWRDLKDQPQHFGDGTRLSIL.

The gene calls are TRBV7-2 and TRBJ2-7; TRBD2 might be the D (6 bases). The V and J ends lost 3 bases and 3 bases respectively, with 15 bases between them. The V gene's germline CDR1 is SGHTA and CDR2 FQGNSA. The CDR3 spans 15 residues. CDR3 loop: CASSLRPSESYEQYF. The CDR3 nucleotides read TGTGCCAGCAGCTTGAGGCCTAGCGAGAGCTACGAGCAGTACTTC.

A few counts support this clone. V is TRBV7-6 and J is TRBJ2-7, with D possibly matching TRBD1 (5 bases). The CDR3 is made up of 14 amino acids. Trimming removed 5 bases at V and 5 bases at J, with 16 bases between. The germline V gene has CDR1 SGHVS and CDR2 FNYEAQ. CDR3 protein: CASSRRTPFDEQYF. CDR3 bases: TGTGCCAGCAGCCGGCGGACACCTTTCGACGAGCAGTACTTC. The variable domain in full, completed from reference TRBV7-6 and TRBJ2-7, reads GAGVSQSPRYKVTKRGQDVALRCDPISGHVSLYWYRQALGQGPEFLTYFNYEAQQDKSGLPNDRFSAERPEGSISTLTIQRTEQRDSAMYRCASSRRTPFDEQYFGPGTRLTVT.

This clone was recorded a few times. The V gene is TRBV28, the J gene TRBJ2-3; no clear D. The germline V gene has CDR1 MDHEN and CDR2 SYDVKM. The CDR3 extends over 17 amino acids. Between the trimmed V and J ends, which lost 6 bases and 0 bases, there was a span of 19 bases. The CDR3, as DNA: TGTGCCAGCAGGCCTAAAATTGGGCCCACTAGCACAGATACGCAGTATTTT. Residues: CASRPKIGPTSTDTQYF.

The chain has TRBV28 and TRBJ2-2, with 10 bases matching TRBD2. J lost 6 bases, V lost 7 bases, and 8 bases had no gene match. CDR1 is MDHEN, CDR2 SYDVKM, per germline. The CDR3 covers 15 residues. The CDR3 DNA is TGTGCCAGCACGCGGACTAGCGGCTTGGCCGGGGAGCTGTTTTTT. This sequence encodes CASTRTSGLAGELFF.